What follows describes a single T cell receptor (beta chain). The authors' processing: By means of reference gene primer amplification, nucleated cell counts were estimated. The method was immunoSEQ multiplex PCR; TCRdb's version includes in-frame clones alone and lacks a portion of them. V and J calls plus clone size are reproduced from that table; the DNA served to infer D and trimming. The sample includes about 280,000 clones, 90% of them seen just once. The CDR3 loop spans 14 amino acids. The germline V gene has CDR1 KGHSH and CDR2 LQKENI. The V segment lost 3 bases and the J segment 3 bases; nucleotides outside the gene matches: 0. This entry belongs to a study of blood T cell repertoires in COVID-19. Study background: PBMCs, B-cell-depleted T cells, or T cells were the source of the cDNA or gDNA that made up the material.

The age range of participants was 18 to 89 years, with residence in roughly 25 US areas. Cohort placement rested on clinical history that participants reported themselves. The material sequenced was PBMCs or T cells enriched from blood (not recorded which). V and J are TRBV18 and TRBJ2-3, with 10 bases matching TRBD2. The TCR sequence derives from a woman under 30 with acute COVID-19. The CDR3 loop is CASSPGLATDTQYF. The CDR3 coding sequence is TGTGCCAGCTCACCGGGACTAGCGACAGATACGCAGTATTTT.